This record concerns one TCR beta chain sequence. The data belong to a study of blood T cell repertoires in COVID-19. Study background: Spain, Italy and the United States supplied samples that represented acute and convalescent COVID-19. PBMCs, B-cell-depleted T cells, or T cells provided the cDNA or gDNA that made up the material.

The V gene lost 0 bases and the J gene lost 7 bases, with 12 bases spanning the gap. This CDR3 region has 15 residues. Per germline, CDR1 KGHSH and CDR2 LQKENI. Libraries were prepared by immunoSEQ multiplex PCR; TCRdb keeps only in-frame clonotypes and omits some of them. The table includes 410,000 or so clones, approximately 91% detected once. Seattle's enrolled individuals joined amid active infection and were then monitored longitudinally. The clonotype was recovered from a woman between 35 and 50 years old with COVID-19, enrolled during active disease. The chain couples TRBV18 to TRBJ1-4, with D unresolved. Material for sequencing was peripheral blood. The CDR3 bases are TGTGCCAGCTCACCACCTTCGGGGTCTGGTGAAAAACTGTTTTTT. Encoded protein: CASSPPSGSGEKLFF. Supplemented by reference TRBV18 and TRBJ1-4, the full variable domain reads NAGVMQNPRHLVRRRGQEARLRCSPMKGHSHVYWYRQLPEEGLKFMVYLQKENIIDESGMPKERFSAEFPKEGPSILRIQQVVRGDSAAYFCASSPPSGSGEKLFFGSGTQLSVL.